The rows below give T cell receptor beta chains drawn from one sample of a study of response to subunit inactivated influenza vaccine. TCRdb called the RT-PCR reads again in MiXCR, with one record for every CDR3 protein. The table includes around 760,000 distinct CDR3 sequences, approximately 15% detected once. Sequences were derived from PBMCs from blood, sampled approximately 15 days before vaccination. The source is a man aged 50 to 60 who received an inactivated influenza vaccine. Each CDR3 is given with its conserved first and last residue. Each record gives: CDR3 DNA, CDR3 protein, V gene, clone size, D gene, J gene. A D gene is named only where the DNA matches it firmly. For some rows the clone size is stated as once, few or many, or as a class when expanded; others skip it.

cdr3_nt: TGTGCCAGCAGCTCCGGCGAAAAGGAGACCCAGTACTTC
cdr3_aa: CASSSGEKETQYF
v_call: TRBV11-2
clone_size: few
d_call: -
j_call: TRBJ2-5

cdr3_nt: TGTGCCAGCAGCAATTTCGGACACCGCACAGATACGCAGTATTTT
cdr3_aa: CASSNFGHRTDTQYF
v_call: TRBV21-1
clone_size: -
d_call: -
j_call: TRBJ2-3

cdr3_nt: TGTGCCAGCTCGCCCTTCATCATAACAGGGGACGGCAATCAGCCCCAGCATTTT
cdr3_aa: CASSPFIITGDGNQPQHF
v_call: TRBV18
clone_size: few
d_call: TRBD1
j_call: TRBJ1-5

cdr3_nt: TGTGCCAGCAGTATGCGACAGGGACCGGATACGCAGTATTTT
cdr3_aa: CASSMRQGPDTQYF
v_call: TRBV12-3/TRBV12-4
clone_size: -
d_call: TRBD1
j_call: TRBJ2-3

cdr3_nt: TGTGCCAGCAGCTGGGGACAGCGCCATAATTCACCCCTCCACTTT
cdr3_aa: CASSWGQRHNSPLHF
v_call: TRBV5-6
clone_size: -
d_call: TRBD1
j_call: TRBJ1-6

cdr3_nt: TGTGCCAGCAGCCGTGACTCCTTCAATGAAAAACTGTTTTTT
cdr3_aa: CASSRDSFNEKLFF
v_call: TRBV5-5
clone_size: -
d_call: -
j_call: TRBJ1-4

cdr3_nt: TGTGCCAGCAGTAGAGGAGTAGAGAAGACCCAGTACTTC
cdr3_aa: CASSRGVEKTQYF
v_call: TRBV28
clone_size: few
d_call: -
j_call: TRBJ2-5

cdr3_nt: TGTGCCAGCAGGGACAGGGCCCACGAGCAGTACTTC
cdr3_aa: CASRDRAHEQYF
v_call: TRBV11-2
clone_size: few
d_call: TRBD1
j_call: TRBJ2-7

cdr3_nt: TGCGCCAGCAGCCCAACGAGGAGGAGCGGAGAAAAACTGTTTTTT
cdr3_aa: CASSPTRRSGEKLFF
v_call: TRBV5-1
clone_size: few
d_call: -
j_call: TRBJ1-4

cdr3_nt: TGTGCCAGCAGTTTATCCGGGAATTCACCCCTCCACTTT
cdr3_aa: CASSLSGNSPLHF
v_call: TRBV28
clone_size: many
d_call: -
j_call: TRBJ1-6

cdr3_nt: TGTGCCAGCAGTTTATTGAGGGCCGGGCTAGCGGGAGTATCCGAGCAGTACTTC
cdr3_aa: CASSLLRAGLAGVSEQYF
v_call: TRBV27
clone_size: -
d_call: TRBD2
j_call: TRBJ2-7

cdr3_nt: TGTGCCAGCGAAGGGACAGGGCTCTACGAGCAGTACTTC
cdr3_aa: CASEGTGLYEQYF
v_call: TRBV7-9
clone_size: few
d_call: TRBD1
j_call: TRBJ2-7

cdr3_nt: TGTGCCAGCAGCGGCATAGCGGGACCTGCCTACGAGCAGTACTTC
cdr3_aa: CASSGIAGPAYEQYF
v_call: TRBV7-9
clone_size: -
d_call: TRBD2
j_call: TRBJ2-7

cdr3_nt: TGTGCCACCAGTGACTTGTATAATGAGCAGTTCTTC
cdr3_aa: CATSDLYNEQFF
v_call: TRBV24-1
clone_size: few
d_call: -
j_call: TRBJ2-1